This T cell receptor (beta chain) emerged from a study of monozygotic twins with inflammatory bowel disease. No DNA is given; TCRdb re-called the 5' RACE reads and lists each CDR3 protein once. Here the sample table reports about 210,000 distinct CDR3 sequences. Material: blood. This clonotype originated in a human donor with ulcerative colitis or Crohn's disease, or a healthy co-twin of an affected twin (not recorded which).

The CDR3 sequence is CASSQTGTGGSTEAFF. The chain carries TRBV18 and TRBJ1-1; TCRdb lists TRBD1, though no DNA is available to test this call. The CDR3 has 16 residues. The germline gives CDR1 KGHSH, CDR2 LQKENI.